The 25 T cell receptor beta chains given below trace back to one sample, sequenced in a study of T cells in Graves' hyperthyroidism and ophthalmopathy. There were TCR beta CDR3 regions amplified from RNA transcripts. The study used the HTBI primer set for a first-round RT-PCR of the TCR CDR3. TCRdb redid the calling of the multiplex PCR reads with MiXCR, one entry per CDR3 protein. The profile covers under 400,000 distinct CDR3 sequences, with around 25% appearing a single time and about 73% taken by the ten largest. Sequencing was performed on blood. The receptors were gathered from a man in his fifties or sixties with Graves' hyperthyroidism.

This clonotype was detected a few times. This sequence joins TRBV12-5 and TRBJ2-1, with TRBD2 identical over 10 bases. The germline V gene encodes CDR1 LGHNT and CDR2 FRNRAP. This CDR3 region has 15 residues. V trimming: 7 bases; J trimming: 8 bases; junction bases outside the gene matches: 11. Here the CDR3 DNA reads TGTGCTAGTGTTTCCGGGAGCGGGAGGGTAGATGAGCAGTTCTTC. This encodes CASVSGSGRVDEQFF.

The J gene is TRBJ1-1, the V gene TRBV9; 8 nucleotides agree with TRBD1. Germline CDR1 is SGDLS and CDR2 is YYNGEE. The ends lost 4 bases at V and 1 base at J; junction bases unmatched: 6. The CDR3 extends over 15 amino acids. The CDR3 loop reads CASSPRQGTNTEAFF. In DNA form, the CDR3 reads TGTGCCAGCAGCCCTCGACAGGGGACGAACACTGAAGCTTTCTTT.

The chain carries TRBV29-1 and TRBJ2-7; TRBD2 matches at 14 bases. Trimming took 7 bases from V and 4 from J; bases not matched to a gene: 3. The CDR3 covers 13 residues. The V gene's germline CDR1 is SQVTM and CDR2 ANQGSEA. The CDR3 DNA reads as TGCAGCGCAGGACTAGCGGGAGGTTACGAGCAGTACTTC. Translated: CSAGLAGGYEQYF.

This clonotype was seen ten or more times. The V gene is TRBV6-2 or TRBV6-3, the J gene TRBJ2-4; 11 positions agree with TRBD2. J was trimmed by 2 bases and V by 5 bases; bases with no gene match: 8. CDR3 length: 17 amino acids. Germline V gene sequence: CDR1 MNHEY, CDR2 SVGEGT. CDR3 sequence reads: CASSTVSGRASKNIQYF. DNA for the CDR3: TGTGCCAGCAGTACCGTTAGCGGGAGGGCCTCCAAAAACATTCAGTACTTC.

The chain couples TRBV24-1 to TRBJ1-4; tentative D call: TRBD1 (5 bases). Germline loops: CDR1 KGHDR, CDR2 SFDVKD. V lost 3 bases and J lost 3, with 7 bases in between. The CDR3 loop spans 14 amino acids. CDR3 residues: CATSDAGPNEKLFF. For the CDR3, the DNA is TGTGCCACCAGTGATGCGGGGCCTAATGAAAAACTGTTTTTT.

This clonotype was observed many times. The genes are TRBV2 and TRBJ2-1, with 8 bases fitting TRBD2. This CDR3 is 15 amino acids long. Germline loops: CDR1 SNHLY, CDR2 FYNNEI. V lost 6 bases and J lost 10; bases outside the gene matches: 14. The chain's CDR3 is CASRVPRTSQFEQFF. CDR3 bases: TGTGCCAGCAGGGTCCCCCGGACTAGCCAGTTCGAGCAGTTCTTC.

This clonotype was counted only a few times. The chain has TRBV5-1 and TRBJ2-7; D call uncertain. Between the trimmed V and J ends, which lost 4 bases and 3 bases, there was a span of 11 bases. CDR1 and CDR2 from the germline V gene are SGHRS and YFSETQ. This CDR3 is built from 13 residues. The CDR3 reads CASSVSDGYEQYF. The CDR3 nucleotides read TGCGCCAGCAGCGTTTCGGACGGCTACGAGCAGTACTTC.

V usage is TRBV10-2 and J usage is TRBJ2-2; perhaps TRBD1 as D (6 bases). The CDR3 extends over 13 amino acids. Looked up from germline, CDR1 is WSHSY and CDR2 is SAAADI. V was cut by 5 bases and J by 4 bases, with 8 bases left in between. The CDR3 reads CASSTGSTGELFF. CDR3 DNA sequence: TGCGCCAGCAGTACAGGGTCCACCGGGGAGCTGTTTTTT.

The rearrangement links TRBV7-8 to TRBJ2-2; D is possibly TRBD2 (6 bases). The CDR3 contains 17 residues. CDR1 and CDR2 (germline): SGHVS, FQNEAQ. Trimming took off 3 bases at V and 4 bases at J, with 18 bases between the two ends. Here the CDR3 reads CASSLPSVQWGTGELFF. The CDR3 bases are TGTGCCAGCAGCTTGCCTAGCGTCCAATGGGGCACCGGGGAGCTGTTTTTT. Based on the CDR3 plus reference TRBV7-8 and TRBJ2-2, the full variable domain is GAGVSQSPRYKVAKRGQDVALRCDPISGHVSLFWYQQALGQGPEFLTYFQNEAQLDKSGLPSDRFFAERPEGSVSTLKIQRTQQEDSAVYLCASSLPSVQWGTGELFFGEGSRLTVL.

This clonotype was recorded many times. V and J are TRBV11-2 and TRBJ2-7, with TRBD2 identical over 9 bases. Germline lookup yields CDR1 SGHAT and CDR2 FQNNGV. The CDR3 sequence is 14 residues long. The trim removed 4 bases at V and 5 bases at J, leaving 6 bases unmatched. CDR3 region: CASSWLGLADEQYF. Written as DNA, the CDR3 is TGTGCCAGCAGCTGGCTGGGACTAGCTGACGAGCAGTACTTC.

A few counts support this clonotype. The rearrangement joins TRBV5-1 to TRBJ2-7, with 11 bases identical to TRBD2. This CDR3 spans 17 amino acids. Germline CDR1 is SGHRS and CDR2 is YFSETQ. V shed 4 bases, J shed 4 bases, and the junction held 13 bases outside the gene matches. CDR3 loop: CASSRIKPGLAVYEQYF. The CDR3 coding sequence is TGCGCCAGCAGCAGGATCAAGCCGGGACTAGCGGTATACGAGCAGTACTTC.

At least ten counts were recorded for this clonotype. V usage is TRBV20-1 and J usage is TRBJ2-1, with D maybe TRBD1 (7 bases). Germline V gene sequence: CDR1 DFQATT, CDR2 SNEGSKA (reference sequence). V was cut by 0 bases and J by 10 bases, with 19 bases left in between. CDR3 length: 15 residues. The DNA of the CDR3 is TGCAGTGCTAGAGAGCGCGGGACGACAGGGTTGGAGCAGTTCTTC. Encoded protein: CSARERGTTGLEQFF.

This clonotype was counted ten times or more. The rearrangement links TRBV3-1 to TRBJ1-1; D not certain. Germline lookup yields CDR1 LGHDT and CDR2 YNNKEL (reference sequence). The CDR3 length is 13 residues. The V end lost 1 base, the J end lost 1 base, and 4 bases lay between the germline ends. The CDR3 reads CASSQGRNTEAFF. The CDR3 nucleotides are TGTGCCAGCAGCCAAGGCAGGAACACTGAAGCTTTCTTT.

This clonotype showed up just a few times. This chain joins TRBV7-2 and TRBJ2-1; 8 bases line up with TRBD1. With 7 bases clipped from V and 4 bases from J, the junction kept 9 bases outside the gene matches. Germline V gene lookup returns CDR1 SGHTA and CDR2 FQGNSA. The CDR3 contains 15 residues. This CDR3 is CASTLSTGGYNEQFF. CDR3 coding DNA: TGTGCCAGCACCTTGTCAACAGGGGGGTACAATGAGCAGTTCTTC.

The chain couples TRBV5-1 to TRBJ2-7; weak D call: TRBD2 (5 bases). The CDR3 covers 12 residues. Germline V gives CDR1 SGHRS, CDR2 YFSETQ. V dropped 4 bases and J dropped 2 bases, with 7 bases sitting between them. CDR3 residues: CASSAGPYEQYF. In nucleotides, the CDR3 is TGCGCCAGCAGCGCGGGTCCCTACGAGCAGTACTTC.

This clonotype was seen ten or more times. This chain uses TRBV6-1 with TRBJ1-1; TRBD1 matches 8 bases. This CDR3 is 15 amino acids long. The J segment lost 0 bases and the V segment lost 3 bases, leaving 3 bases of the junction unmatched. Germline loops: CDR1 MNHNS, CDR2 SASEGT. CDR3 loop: CASSEDRAMNTEAFF. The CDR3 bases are TGTGCCAGCAGTGAGGACAGGGCGATGAACACTGAAGCTTTCTTT.

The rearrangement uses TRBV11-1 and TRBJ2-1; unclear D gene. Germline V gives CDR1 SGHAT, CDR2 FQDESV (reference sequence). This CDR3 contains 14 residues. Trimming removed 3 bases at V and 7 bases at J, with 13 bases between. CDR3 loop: CASSFQAEKNEQFF. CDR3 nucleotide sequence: TGTGCCAGCAGCTTCCAGGCGGAGAAGAATGAGCAGTTCTTC.

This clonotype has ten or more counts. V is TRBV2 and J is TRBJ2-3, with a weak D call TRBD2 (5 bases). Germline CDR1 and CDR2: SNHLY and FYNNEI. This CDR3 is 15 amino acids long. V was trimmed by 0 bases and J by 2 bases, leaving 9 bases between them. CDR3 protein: CASSEAWGVTDTQYF. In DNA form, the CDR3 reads TGTGCCAGCAGTGAAGCTTGGGGAGTCACAGATACGCAGTATTTT.

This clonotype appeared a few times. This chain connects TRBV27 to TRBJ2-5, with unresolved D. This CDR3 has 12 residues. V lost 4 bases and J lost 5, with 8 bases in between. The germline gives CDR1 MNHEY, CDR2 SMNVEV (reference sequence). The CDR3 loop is CASSSSVETQYF. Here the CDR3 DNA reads TGTGCCAGCAGTTCCTCCGTGGAGACCCAGTACTTC.

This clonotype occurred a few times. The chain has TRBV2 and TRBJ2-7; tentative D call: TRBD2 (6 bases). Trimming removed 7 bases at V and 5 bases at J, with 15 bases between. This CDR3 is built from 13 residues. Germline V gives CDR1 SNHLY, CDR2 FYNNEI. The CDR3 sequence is CASNLGGLNEQYF. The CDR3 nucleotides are TGTGCCAGCAACCTTGGGGGGTTGAACGAGCAGTACTTC.

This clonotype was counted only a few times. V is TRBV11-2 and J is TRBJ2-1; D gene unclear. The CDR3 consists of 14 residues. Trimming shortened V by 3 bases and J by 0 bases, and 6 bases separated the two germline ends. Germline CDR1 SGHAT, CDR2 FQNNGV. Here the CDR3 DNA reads TGTGCCAGCAGCTTTCTGGACTCCTACAATGAGCAGTTCTTC. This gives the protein CASSFLDSYNEQFF.

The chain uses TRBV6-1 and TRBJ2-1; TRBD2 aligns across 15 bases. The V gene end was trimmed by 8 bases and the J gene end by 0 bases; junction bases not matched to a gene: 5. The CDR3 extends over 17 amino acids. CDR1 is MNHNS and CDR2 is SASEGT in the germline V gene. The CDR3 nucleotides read TGTGCCAGCTACGGACTAGCGGGAGGGAGCTCCTACAATGAGCAGTTCTTC. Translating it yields CASYGLAGGSSYNEQFF.

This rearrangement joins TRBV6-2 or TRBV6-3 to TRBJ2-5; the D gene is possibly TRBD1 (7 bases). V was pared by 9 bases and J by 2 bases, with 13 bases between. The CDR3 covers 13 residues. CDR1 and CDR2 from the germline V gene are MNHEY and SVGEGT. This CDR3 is CASRQGGQETQYF. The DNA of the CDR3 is TGTGCCAGTAGACAGGGAGGACAAGAGACCCAGTACTTC.

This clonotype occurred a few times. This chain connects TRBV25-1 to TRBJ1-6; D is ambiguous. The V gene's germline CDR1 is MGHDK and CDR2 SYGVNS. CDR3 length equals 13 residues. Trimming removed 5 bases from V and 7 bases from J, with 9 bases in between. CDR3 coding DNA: TGTGCCAGCAGTATGCGGGGAAATTCACCCCTCCACTTT. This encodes CASSMRGNSPLHF.

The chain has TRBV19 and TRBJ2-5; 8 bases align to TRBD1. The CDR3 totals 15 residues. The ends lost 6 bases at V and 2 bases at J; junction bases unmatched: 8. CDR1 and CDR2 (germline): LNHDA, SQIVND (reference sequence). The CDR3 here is CASSYRDRSQETQYF. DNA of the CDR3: TGTGCCAGTAGCTATCGGGACAGGTCACAAGAGACCCAGTACTTC.